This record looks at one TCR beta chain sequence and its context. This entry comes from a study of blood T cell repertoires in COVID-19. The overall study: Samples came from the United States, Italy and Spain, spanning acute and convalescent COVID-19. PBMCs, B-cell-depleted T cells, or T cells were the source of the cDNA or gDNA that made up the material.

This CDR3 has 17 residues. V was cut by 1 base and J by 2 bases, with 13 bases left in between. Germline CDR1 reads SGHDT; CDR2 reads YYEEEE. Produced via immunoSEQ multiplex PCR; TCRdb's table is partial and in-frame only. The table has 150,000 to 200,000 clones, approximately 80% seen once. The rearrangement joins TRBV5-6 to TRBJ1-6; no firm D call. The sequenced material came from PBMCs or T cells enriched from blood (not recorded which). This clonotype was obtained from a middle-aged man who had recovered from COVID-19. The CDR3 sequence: CASSLNSVLAYNSPLHF. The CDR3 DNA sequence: TGTGCCAGCAGCTTGAATTCGGTTCTCGCCTATAATTCACCCCTCCACTTT.